This T cell receptor (beta chain) was sequenced during a study of control samples from healthy donors and cancer patients. The CDR3 consists of 14 residues. The V end lost 1 base, the J end lost 3 bases, and 10 bases lay between the germline ends. Germline CDR1 and CDR2: SGHRS and YFSETQ. Here immunoSEQ multiplex PCR was the method, and the copy in TCRdb shows in-frame clones only, minus some. The sample's table shows about 200,000 clones. The origin of this receptor is a woman in her twenties or thirties in good health. Sequencing used blood. V usage is TRBV5-1 and J usage is TRBJ1-2; D gene ambiguous. CDR3 loop: CASSLTAPDYGYTF. Here the CDR3 DNA reads TGCGCCAGCAGCTTGACAGCCCCGGACTATGGCTACACCTTC.